This T cell receptor (beta chain) was recovered during a study of cytomegalovirus exposure and HLA in healthy donors (dated by TCRdb to between 2016 and 2019). For context, the study as a whole: In an earlier analysis of under 750 of the donors, 250 to 350 Gb of sequence data and 90 million to 130 million unique TCR beta sequences from about 179 million T cells were reported. An early release covering roughly 600 HLA-typed donors comprised about 320 gigabases of sequencing data and roughly 86 million unique TCR sequences. Of the approximately 400 genotyped donors, 81% were placed in the genetic ancestry cluster associated with self-reported Caucasian donors. The study aimed to test whether signatures of past pathogen exposure could be identified by cataloging public T cell receptors. The T cell repertoires of 700 or so subjects were profiled by immunosequencing and related to cytomegalovirus serostatus. In addition to the first cohort of approximately 650 subjects, a separate validation cohort of about 120 different subjects was used. To predict cytomegalovirus infection status, the study combined high-throughput TCR immunosequencing, statistical association of individual TCRs with disease status, and machine learning. In a later analysis, previously published TCR beta repertoires from about 640 donors were re-analyzed and high-resolution HLA genotyping was added so that TCR occurrence patterns could be studied. Rather than using new phenotypic data, the later analysis identified candidate immune exposures from TCR beta sequences and from how often those sequences occurred across donors. To decide whether each TCR beta V gene segment behaved as functional or pseudogenic, an earlier analysis of fewer than 750 of the donors relied on high-throughput TCR beta sequencing. Donor age, sex, ethnicity and CMV serostatus were compiled together with the repertoire data. A later genetic analysis used genome-wide SNP genotypes for 398 of the 666 donors, treating that subset as a discovery cohort. All discovery cohort repertoires had been generated using a single sequencing platform. Both class I and class II loci were covered by HLA typing, at four-digit resolution. Typing coverage differed by locus: A, B, C, DRB1 and DQB1 were typed in about 629-630 donors, DQA1 in about 550, DPA1 in some 610, and DPB1 in 472. Several DR-DQ haplotypes were treated as single units for association and clustering because of strong linkage in the cohort. Across about 380 genotyped donors of the cohort, an average of approximately 200,000 unique TCR beta nucleotide sequences per donor were sequenced, and roughly a sixth of those sequences were non-productive.

The cohort consisted of approximately 690 healthy bone marrow donors. All cohort members were sampled while nominally healthy, although unrecorded immune exposures were likely present. The donor was CMV seropositive and was included in the group of almost 300 seropositive cohort members. Each donor provided a peripheral blood sample, and peripheral blood mononuclear cells were used for TCR beta sequencing. Genomic DNA was extracted from the blood cell samples with the Qiagen DNeasy Blood Extraction Kit. Turning to this clone: No cognate antigen has been identified for it. Qualities for individual bases were not recorded, and no much larger clone is one base off.

Beyond this particular receptor, the publication reports: A later analysis found that HLA-associated TCR beta chains were more clonally expanded and had lower generation probabilities than equally common non-associated chains. Cytomegalovirus status was reported to be diagnosed by the classifier with high specificity and sensitivity in both the original and validation cohorts. While some public TCRs were present in many individuals, most TCR sequences turned up only very rarely across donors. For the cohort, immune exposure information was limited to CMV serostatus. Specific HLA alleles were associated with more than 15,000 TCR beta sequences at a false discovery rate of 0.05 in a later analysis. Because HLA typing was unavailable for some donors at each locus, only the typed subset was used in association tests. A few of the identified cytomegalovirus-associated TCR beta chains were confirmed in vitro to be specific for cytomegalovirus antigens. Linkage disequilibrium might explain the correlated functional status among segregating V segments, but an unknown experimental factor could not be excluded. Because counts were too low, about 17 rarely observed V segments, including chromosome 9 orphons, were excluded from the earlier analysis of 587 of the donors. It was suggested by the authors that the approach could potentially be generalized to other disease states and immunological phenotypes. A group of highly shared sequence variants was considered likely to be a technical artifact of the sequencing pipeline. A later genetic analysis reported fewer N-insertions in productive TCRs among donors in an Asian-associated ancestry cluster than the roughly 700-donor mean. The study listed 164 TCR beta chains as associated with cytomegalovirus. Broadly in line with IMGT annotations, most TCR beta V segments showed up in productive rearrangements about 87% or about 30% of the time in an earlier analysis of 450 to 600 of the donors. According to a later analysis, parvovirus B19, influenza, CMV and Epstein-Barr virus appeared linked to several top co-occurrence clusters. Only TCR beta chains were sequenced in this cohort, and the absence of alpha or paired-chain data limited detectable features. A later genetic analysis associated a missense DCLRE1C variant with V-gene and J-gene trimming of TCR beta chains, and an independent cohort replicated the association. In a later analysis, most CMV-associated TCR beta chains were found to appear HLA-restricted, with HLA associations seemingly driven largely by CMV exposure. Sequencing depth was assumed to be roughly uniform across donors in the presence/absence analyses, though that assumption may not hold. When HLA alleles, especially DR and DQ, strongly co-occurred, TCR associations were difficult to assign to individual alleles. In a later analysis, the rate of TCR association differed among HLA loci, with DRB1 alleles having the most associated TCRs and HLA-C alleles having the fewest. A further reported finding was that TCR beta sequences accurately predicted the HLA-A and HLA-B alleles for most subjects in the first cohort.

The library came from the immunoSEQ multiplex PCR assay. For the multiplex PCR, a mixture combining 60 forward primers for TCR Vbeta segments and 13 reverse primers for TCR Jbeta segments was used. Amplification of the CDR3 region of rearranged TCR beta genes was performed with a multiplex PCR assay on genomic DNA. On the Illumina HiSeq System, the amplified TCR beta libraries were sequenced as 87-base-pair reads. The original pipeline was this. A later analysis tallied 75 million to 85 million unique TCR beta chains across the 660 or so repertoires, and some 12 million of those chains were shared by two or more donors. Raw reads were error-corrected and collapsed into unique sequences by a nearest-neighbor algorithm in which closely related sequences were merged to remove PCR and sequencing errors. Alignment of CDR3 sequences to IMGT reference sequences was used to assign V, D and J gene segments. Each retained sequence needed at least a six-nucleotide match to both a V gene segment and a J gene segment. Rearrangements were classified as productive when the CDR3 lacked stop codons and remained in frame with V and J, and all other rearrangements were classified as non-productive. CDR3 was defined according to IMGT convention as the region running from the second conserved V-encoded cysteine to the conserved J-encoded phenylalanine. Sequences without an unambiguous match to a single V gene segment were excluded from the earlier analysis of about 630 of the donors. In an earlier analysis of some 590 of the donors, V segments were called functional above 56.7% productive rearrangements and were called segregating when the between-donor standard deviation exceeded 5%. A statistical classification framework was developed to diagnose cytomegalovirus status using the catalog of TCR beta chain sequences. A later analysis assigned V and J genes by comparing TCR nucleotide sequences with IMGT/GENE-DB human TR gene sequences. The TCRdist pipeline was used in a later analysis to assign CDR3 sequences and most-parsimonious VDJ recombination scenarios. A later analysis defined each TCR beta chain by its CDR3 amino acid sequence plus V-gene family, and excluded reads lacking a unique V-gene family. As a way to deal with suspected cross-contamination and a sequencing artifact, a later analysis dropped hundreds of nucleotide sequences that were highly shared and had low generation probability. A later analysis calculated a clonal expansion index for each public chain from normalized within-repertoire ranks of inferred template counts. A later analysis computed generation probabilities with a VDJ recombination model fitted to out-of-frame rearrangements, and checked the results against IGoR. Hypergeometric tests were used in a later analysis to score TCR-TCR, TCR-HLA and TCR-CMV co-occurrence, with a repertoire-size bias correction applied to the TCR pairs. To estimate false discovery rates, a later analysis permuted the HLA or CMV assignments 20 times. A later analysis grouped co-occurring TCRs with DBSCAN, adding TCRdist sequence similarity when clustering within HLA-allele-positive subsets. Repertoires with fewer than 30,000 or more than 120,000 public chains, plus five repertoires with anomalous nucleotide sharing, were excluded from co-occurrence clustering. TCRdb took this table from immuneACCESS and kept in-frame rearrangements with V and J called. Such tables lack part of the clones; where checked against another copy, unresolved V genes explain under half of the gap, and the rest is unexplained. Clone size and V and J calls were adopted from that table, with D and trimming inferred from the DNA. The sample contains 200,000 or so clones, just under 80% of them found a single time. The ten largest account for approximately 6% of the sample.

Sequencing input: PBMCs. The sequence was obtained from a woman aged 25-40 years in good health and CMV-seropositive.

The DNA is as follows: TGTGCCAGCAGCCCTACAGGGGCCCAAGAGACCCAGTACTTC. Translated, this gives CASSPTGAQETQYF. This sequence uses TRBV6-5 and TRBJ2-5, with 7 bases aligning to TRBD1. The CDR3, from cysteine to phenylalanine, totals 14 residues. The kept DNA is CDR3 alone, 42 bases in frame from the first base. The germline V gene yields MNHEY for CDR1 and SVGAGI for CDR2. V ends up 6 bases short and J 1 base short, with an unmatched junction base count of 5.